The 2 T cell receptor beta chains below come from one sample, sequenced in a study of cytomegalovirus exposure and HLA in healthy donors. In the PCR, 60 Vbeta and 13 Jbeta primers were used. The repertoire was sequenced with immunoSEQ multiplex PCR; TCRdb's copy has only in-frame clones and lacks some. The specimen's table records about 160,000 clones. The sample was PBMCs. These receptor sequences come from a man younger than 45 in good health and CMV-seronegative.

This chain uses TRBV27 with TRBJ1-5; possible D gene TRBD1, 5 bases. This CDR3 has 15 amino acids. CDR1 and CDR2 (germline): MNHEY, SMNVEV (reference sequence). V was shortened by 8 bases and J by 4 bases, with 18 bases between the two germline ends. Here the CDR3 DNA reads TGTGCCAGCCGGGGGAAGACAGCCACGAATCAGCCCCAGCATTTT. Translation gives CASRGKTATNQPQHF.

This chain joins TRBV5-1 and TRBJ1-2; 8 nucleotides line up with TRBD1. V was pared by 0 bases and J by 4 bases, with 5 bases of the junction left unmatched. This CDR3 spans 15 amino acids. Germline V CDR1 and CDR2: SGHRS, YFSETQ. The CDR3 here is CASSLVTGGGYGYTF. CDR3 sequence (DNA): TGCGCCAGCAGCTTGGTTACAGGGGGAGGCTATGGCTACACCTTC.